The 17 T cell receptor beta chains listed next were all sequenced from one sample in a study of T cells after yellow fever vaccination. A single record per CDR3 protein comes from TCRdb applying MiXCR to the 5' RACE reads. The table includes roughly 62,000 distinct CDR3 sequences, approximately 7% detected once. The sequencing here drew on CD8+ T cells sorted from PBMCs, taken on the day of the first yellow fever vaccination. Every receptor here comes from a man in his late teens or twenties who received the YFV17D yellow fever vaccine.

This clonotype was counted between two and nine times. CDR3 protein: CASSLRGGGNTDTQYF. The CDR3, as DNA: TGTGCCAGCAGCCTCAGAGGGGGGGGAAACACAGATACGCAGTATTTT. The chain joins TRBV7-9 to TRBJ2-3, with TRBD2 as a possible D gene (7 bases). Trimming pared 5 bases from V and 2 bases from J, leaving 17 bases between. The CDR3 runs 16 residues. In germline, CDR1 is SEHNR, CDR2 FQNEAQ (reference sequence).

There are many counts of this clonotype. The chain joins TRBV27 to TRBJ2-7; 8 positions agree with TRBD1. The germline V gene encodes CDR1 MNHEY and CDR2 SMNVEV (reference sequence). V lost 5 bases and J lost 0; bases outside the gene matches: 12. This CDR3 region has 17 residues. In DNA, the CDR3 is TGTGCCAGCAGTCCCACTCAGACAGGGGCTATCTCCTACGAGCAGTACTTC. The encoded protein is CASSPTQTGAISYEQYF.

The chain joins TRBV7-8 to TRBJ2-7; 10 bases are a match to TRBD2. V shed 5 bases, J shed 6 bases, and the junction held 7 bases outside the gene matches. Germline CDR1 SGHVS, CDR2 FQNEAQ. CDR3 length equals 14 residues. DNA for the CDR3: TGTGCCAGCAGCCCTTTGGTAGCGGGGGGCGAGCAGTACTTC. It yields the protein CASSPLVAGGEQYF. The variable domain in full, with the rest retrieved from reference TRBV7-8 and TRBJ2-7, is GAGVSQSPRYKVAKRGQDVALRCDPISGHVSLFWYQQALGQGPEFLTYFQNEAQLDKSGLPSDRFFAERPEGSVSTLKIQRTQQEDSAVYLCASSPLVAGGEQYFGPGTRLTVT.

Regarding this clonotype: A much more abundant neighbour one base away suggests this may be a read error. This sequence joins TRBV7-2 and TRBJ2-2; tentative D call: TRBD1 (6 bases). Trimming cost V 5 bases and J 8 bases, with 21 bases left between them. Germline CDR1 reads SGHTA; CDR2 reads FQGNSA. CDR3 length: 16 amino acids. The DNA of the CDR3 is TGTGCCAGCAGCCCCCGGGACACGGCTCCCTCTGGGGAGCTGTTTTTT. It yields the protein CASSPRDTAPSGELFF.

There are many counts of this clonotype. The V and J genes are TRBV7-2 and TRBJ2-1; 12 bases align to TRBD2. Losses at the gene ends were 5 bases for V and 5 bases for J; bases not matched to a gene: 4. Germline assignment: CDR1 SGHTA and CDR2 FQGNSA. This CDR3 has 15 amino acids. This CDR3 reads CASSNLAGGHNEQFF. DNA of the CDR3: TGTGCCAGCAGCAATCTAGCGGGGGGGCACAATGAGCAGTTCTTC.

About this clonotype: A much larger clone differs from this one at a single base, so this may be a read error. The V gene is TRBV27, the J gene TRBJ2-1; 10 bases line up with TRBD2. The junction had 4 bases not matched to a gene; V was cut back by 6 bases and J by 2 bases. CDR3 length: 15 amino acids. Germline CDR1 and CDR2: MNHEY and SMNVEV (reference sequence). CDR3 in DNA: TGTGCCAGCAGCTTCAGCGGGAGGGCCTACAATGAGCAGTTCTTC. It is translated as CASSFSGRAYNEQFF.

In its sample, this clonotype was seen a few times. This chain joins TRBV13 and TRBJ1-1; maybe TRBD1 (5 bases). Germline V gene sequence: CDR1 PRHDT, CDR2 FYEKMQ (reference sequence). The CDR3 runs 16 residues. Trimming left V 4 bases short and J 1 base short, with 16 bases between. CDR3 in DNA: TGTGCCAGCAGCTCGTTAAAAGTGACAGAGAACACTGAAGCTTTCTTT. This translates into CASSSLKVTENTEAFF.

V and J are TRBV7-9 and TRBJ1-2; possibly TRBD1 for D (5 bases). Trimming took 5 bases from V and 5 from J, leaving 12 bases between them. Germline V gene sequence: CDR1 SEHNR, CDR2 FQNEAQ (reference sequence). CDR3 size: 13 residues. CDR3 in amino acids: CASSLTGEYGYTF. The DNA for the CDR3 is TGTGCCAGCAGCCTTACGGGGGAGTATGGCTACACCTTC.

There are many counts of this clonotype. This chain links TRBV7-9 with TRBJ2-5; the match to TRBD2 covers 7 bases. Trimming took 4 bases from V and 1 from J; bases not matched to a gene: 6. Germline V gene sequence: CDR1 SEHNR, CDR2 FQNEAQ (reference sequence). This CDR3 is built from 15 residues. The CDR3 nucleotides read TGTGCCAGCAGCTACGAAAGCGGGGTCCAAGAGACCCAGTACTTC. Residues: CASSYESGVQETQYF.

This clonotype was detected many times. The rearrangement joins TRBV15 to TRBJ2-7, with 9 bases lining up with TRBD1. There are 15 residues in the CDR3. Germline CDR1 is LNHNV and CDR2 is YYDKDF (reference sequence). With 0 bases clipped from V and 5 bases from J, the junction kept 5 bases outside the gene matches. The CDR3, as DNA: TGTGCCACCAGCAGAGATGGGACAGGGTACAACGAGCAGTACTTC. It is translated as CATSRDGTGYNEQYF. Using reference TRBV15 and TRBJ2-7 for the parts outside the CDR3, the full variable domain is DAMVIQNPRYQVTQFGKPVTLSCSQTLNHNVMYWYQQKSSQAPKLLFHYYDKDFNNEADTPDNFQSRRPNTSFCFLDIRSPGLGDTAMYLCATSRDGTGYNEQYFGPGTRLTVT.

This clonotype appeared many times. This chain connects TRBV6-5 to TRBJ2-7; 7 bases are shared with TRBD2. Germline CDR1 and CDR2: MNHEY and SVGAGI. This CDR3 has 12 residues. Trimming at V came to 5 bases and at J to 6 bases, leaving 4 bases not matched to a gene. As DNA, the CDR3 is TGTGCCAGCAGTCATGGGGGGGTCGAGCAGTACTTC. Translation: CASSHGGVEQYF.

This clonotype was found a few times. CDR3 region: CASSSTNSPLHF. In nucleotides, the CDR3 is TGCGCCAGCAGCAGTACCAATTCACCCCTCCACTTT. The chain uses TRBV4-3 and TRBJ1-6; D is ambiguous. The V and J ends lost 5 bases and 7 bases respectively, with 6 bases between them. The CDR3 is made up of 12 amino acids. Per germline, CDR1 LGHNA and CDR2 YSLEER.

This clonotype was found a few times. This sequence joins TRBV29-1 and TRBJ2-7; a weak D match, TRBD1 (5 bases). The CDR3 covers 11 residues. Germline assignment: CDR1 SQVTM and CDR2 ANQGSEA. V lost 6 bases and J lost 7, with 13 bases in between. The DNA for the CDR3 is TGCAGCGTCACAAAAAGGACAGAGCAGTACTTC. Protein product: CSVTKRTEQYF.

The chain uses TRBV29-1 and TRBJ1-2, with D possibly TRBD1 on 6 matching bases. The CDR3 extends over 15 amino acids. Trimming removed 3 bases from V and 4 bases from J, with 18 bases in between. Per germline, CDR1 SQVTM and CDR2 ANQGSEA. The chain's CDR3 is CSVDKVGALGYGYTF. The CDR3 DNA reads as TGCAGCGTTGATAAGGTGGGGGCGCTGGGCTATGGCTACACCTTC.

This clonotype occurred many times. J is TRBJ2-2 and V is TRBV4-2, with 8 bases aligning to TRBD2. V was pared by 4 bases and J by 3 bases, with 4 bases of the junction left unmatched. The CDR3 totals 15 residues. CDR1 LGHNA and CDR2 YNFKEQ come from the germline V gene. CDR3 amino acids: CASSLNGGDTGELFF. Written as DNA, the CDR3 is TGTGCCAGCAGCCTTAACGGGGGGGACACCGGGGAGCTGTTTTTT.

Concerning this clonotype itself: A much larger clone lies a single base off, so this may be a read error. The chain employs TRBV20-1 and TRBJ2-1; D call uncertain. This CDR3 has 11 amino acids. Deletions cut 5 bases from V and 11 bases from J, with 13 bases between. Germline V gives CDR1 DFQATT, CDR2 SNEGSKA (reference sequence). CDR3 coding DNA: TGCAGTGCTGGGTACAGTGGAAAGCAGTTCTTC. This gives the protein CSAGYSGKQFF.

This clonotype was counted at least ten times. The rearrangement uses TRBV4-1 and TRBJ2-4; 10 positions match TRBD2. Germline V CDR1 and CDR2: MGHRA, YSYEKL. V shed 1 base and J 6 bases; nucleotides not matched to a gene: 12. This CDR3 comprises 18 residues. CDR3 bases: TGCGCCAGCAGCCAAGCACTAGCGGGGCGGTCTCGAGGAAACATTCAGTACTTC. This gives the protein CASSQALAGRSRGNIQYF.